This T cell receptor (beta chain) was profiled in a study of blood T cells in healthy people across ages. At the level of the study: Researchers report that template switching captured about one barcoded beta molecule per two T cells.

It was with a sample-barcoded 5' primer and a J-beta primer mix that a second PCR of about 6 to 12 cycles was run. The authors tagged each cDNA molecule using a template-switch adaptor with 12 random nucleotides. TCRdb processed the 5' RACE reads anew with MiXCR; each CDR3 protein has one entry. The table has about 1.8 million distinct CDR3 sequences, 49% seen once. Germline CDR1 is SEHNR and CDR2 is FQNEAQ (reference sequence). The CDR3 length is 15 residues. V lost 2 bases and J lost 3; bases outside the gene matches: 2. Broader study findings: One million T cells yielded diversity estimates that were considered underestimates.

For this clonotype: Its antigen is currently unknown.

Every donor contributed about 10 milliliters of peripheral blood by blood draw. The receptor was derived from a middle-aged woman in good health. J is TRBJ2-5 and V is TRBV7-9, with 11 bases aligning to TRBD1. Sequenced: blood. CDR3 protein: CASSLRTGGKETQYF. The CDR3 region has the DNA TGTGCCAGCAGCTTACGGACAGGGGGCAAAGAGACCCAGTACTTC.